Described below is a single T cell receptor beta chain sequence and its context. Its antigen remains unidentified. Time point meaning: 2015-2016 season, pre-vaccination. Trimming stripped 2 bases from V and 7 bases from J, with 17 bases between. The CDR3 length is 15 residues. Germline-derived CDR1 and CDR2 are ENHRY and SYGVKD. The data are from a study of follicular helper T cells after annual influenza vaccination. The wider study: Days 0, 7 and 28 post-vaccination were the blood draw times. Across the 2013-2014, 2014-2015 and 2015-2016 vaccination seasons, some subjects were resampled.

Study conclusions and caveats: Change in circulating plasmablasts correlated with ICOS+CD38+ cTfh clonality change.

Repertoires were generated with immunoSEQ multiplex PCR, while TCRdb's copy carries only in-frame clones and drops some. The sample comprises some 5,900 clones, nearly 85% of which are singletons, and approximately 0.73% rests with the top ten. This TCR came from an adult who received the influenza vaccine. The sequencing used CXCR5- memory CD4+ T cells sorted from blood, collected on the day of influenza vaccination. The chain joins TRBV10-3 to TRBJ2-5, with D perhaps TRBD1 or TRBD2 (5 bases each). CDR3 sequence reads: CAISEGPTGRSTQYF. CDR3 nucleotide sequence: TGTGCCATCAGTGAGGGGCCGACGGGACGGTCGACCCAGTACTTC.